The 23 T cell receptor beta chains reported below all come from one sample, sequenced in a study of T cell repertoires in cytomegalovirus infection. From the reads, TCRdb called clonotypes with MiXCR, one entry per CDR3 protein. The sample records 650,000 to 850,000 distinct CDR3 sequences, about 27% being singletons. These receptors lack a known antigen. Sequencing was performed on cultured CD8+ T cells from PBMCs, taken from culture after CMV antigen stimulation. These receptors were obtained from a human donor in good health (CMV status not recorded). Some clones in this sample may be carry-over from other donors' samples.

The sample holds a few counts of this clonotype. The chain joins TRBV27 to TRBJ2-7, with no clear D. Trimming pared 0 bases from V and 2 bases from J, leaving 8 bases between. Germline CDR1 reads MNHEY; CDR2 reads SMNVEV (reference sequence). This CDR3 region has 14 residues. CDR3 region: CASSLSAGTYEQYF. DNA of the CDR3: TGTGCCAGCAGTTTATCCGCAGGTACCTACGAGCAGTACTTC.

The chain employs TRBV7-9 and TRBJ1-2; 7 nucleotides agree with TRBD1. CDR1 and CDR2 from the germline V gene are SEHNR and FQNEAQ (reference sequence). The CDR3 has 16 amino acids. J was trimmed by 3 bases and V by 4 bases; bases with no gene match: 11. CDR3 protein: CASSYSEVGTDYGYTF. In DNA form, the CDR3 reads TGTGCCAGCAGCTACTCCGAGGTGGGGACAGACTATGGCTACACCTTC.

The chain recombines TRBV25-1 with TRBJ2-2, with D tentatively TRBD1 (5 bases). This CDR3 contains 15 residues. With 7 bases removed from V and 4 bases from J, the gap between germline ends came to 16 bases. Germline CDR1 reads MGHDK; CDR2 reads SYGVNS. In DNA form, the CDR3 reads TGTGCCAGCAAGTTGGTTCACCAGGGCACCGGGGAGCTGTTTTTT. This codes for CASKLVHQGTGELFF.

The chain couples TRBV6-5 to TRBJ2-7, with D perhaps given as TRBD1 or TRBD2 (5 bases each). In germline, CDR1 is MNHEY, CDR2 SVGAGI. The CDR3 covers 14 residues. Trimming cost V 0 bases and J 6 bases, with 12 bases left between them. In DNA form, the CDR3 reads TGTGCCAGCAGTTACTCGAGGGGTTACGGCGAGCAGTACTTC. It yields the protein CASSYSRGYGEQYF.

The chain recombines TRBV6-2 or TRBV6-3 with TRBJ1-1; D is unresolved. The CDR3 has 16 amino acids. The ends were cut back, 0 bases at V and 1 base at J, with 12 bases in the middle. From germline, CDR1 is MNHEY and CDR2 SVGEGT. The chain's CDR3 is CASSYSGIFGNTEAFF. The CDR3, as DNA: TGTGCCAGCAGTTACTCGGGGATCTTCGGGAACACTGAAGCTTTCTTT.

This clonotype was detected only a few times. The chain links TRBV7-9 to TRBJ2-7; tentative D call: TRBD2 (5 bases). CDR1 is SEHNR and CDR2 is FQNEAQ in the germline V gene (reference sequence). The CDR3 contains 13 residues. Trimming removed 4 bases at V and 2 bases at J, with 9 bases between. The CDR3 loop is CASSSLAPYEQYF. The CDR3 nucleotides are TGTGCCAGCAGCTCCCTAGCCCCCTACGAGCAGTACTTC. The whole variable domain, filled in from reference TRBV7-9 and TRBJ2-7, reads DTGVSQNPRHKITKRGQNVTFRCDPISEHNRLYWYRQTLGQGPEFLTYFQNEAQLEKSRLLSDRFSAERPKGSFSTLEIQRTEQGDSAMYLCASSSLAPYEQYFGPGTRLTVT.

This clonotype came up once. This chain links TRBV20-1 with TRBJ2-7, with 7 bases fitting TRBD1. V lost 4 bases, J lost 0 bases, and 9 bases stayed unmatched. CDR1 and CDR2 from the germline V gene are DFQATT and SNEGSKA (reference sequence). There are 15 residues in the CDR3. In DNA, the CDR3 is TGCAGTGCTATAGACCGGGACAGCTCCTCCTACGAGCAGTACTTC. Its translation: CSAIDRDSSSYEQYF.

This clonotype has more than one count but fewer than ten. The chain couples TRBV6-6 to TRBJ1-5; 7 bases are a match to TRBD1. This CDR3 has 16 residues. Germline CDR1 reads MNHNY; CDR2 reads SVGAGI (reference sequence). With V trimmed by 7 bases and J by 0 bases, 9 bases remained unmatched. The CDR3 nucleotides are TGTGCCAGCAATGTCGACAGGGCTACTAGCAATCAGCCCCAGCATTTT. It yields the protein CASNVDRATSNQPQHF.

The genes are TRBV27 and TRBJ2-4; D tentatively reads TRBD1 or TRBD2 (5 bases each). The germline V gene encodes CDR1 MNHEY and CDR2 SMNVEV (reference sequence). This CDR3 is built from 16 residues. The V and J ends lost 3 bases and 0 bases respectively, with 12 bases between them. CDR3 DNA: TGTGCCAGCAGTTTCGGACGGGGCCTAGCCAAAAACATTCAGTACTTC. Translated: CASSFGRGLAKNIQYF.

This clonotype was detected a few times. This chain's CDR3 is CAQGQGRGYQETQYF. The CDR3, as DNA: TGTGCCCAGGGGCAGGGGCGGGGATACCAAGAGACCCAGTACTTC. The chain couples TRBV6-1 to TRBJ2-5; D is perhaps TRBD1 or TRBD2 (6 bases each). The CDR3 spans 15 residues. Germline lookup yields CDR1 MNHNS and CDR2 SASEGT. The V end lost 11 bases, the J end lost 0 bases, and 19 bases lay between the germline ends.

This clonotype has ten or more counts. The chain uses TRBV10-3 and TRBJ2-2; D not resolved. CDR1 and CDR2 (germline): ENHRY, SYGVKD. The V and J ends lost 3 bases and 2 bases respectively, with 22 bases between them. The CDR3 is 19 residues long. CDR3 DNA sequence: TGTGCCATCAGTGACCCCGACGACACCAAGGGCGCCAACACCGGGGAGCTGTTTTTT. Amino acids: CAISDPDDTKGANTGELFF.

The chain is built from TRBV7-9 and TRBJ2-2; perhaps TRBD2 as D (7 bases). Trimming cost V 4 bases and J 0 bases, with 33 bases left between them. Germline CDR1 reads SEHNR; CDR2 reads FQNEAQ (reference sequence). This CDR3 comprises 23 residues. The CDR3 region has the DNA TGTGCCAGCAGCTCGACCCGTCCCGGGGGGCTCTCGCCGACAGCCTCGAACACCGGGGAGCTGTTTTTT. It translates to CASSSTRPGGLSPTASNTGELFF.

This clonotype was detected many times. The V and J genes are TRBV7-6 and TRBJ1-1; D gene unclear. With 1 base removed from V and 6 bases from J, the gap between germline ends came to 15 bases. This CDR3 has 15 amino acids. Germline loops: CDR1 SGHVS, CDR2 FNYEAQ. The CDR3 DNA reads as TGTGCCAGCAGCTTAGGCGGCAGCCGGAAGGCTGAAGCTTTCTTT. Encoded protein: CASSLGGSRKAEAFF. The full variable domain, rest sourced from reference TRBV7-6 and TRBJ1-1, is GAGVSQSPRYKVTKRGQDVALRCDPISGHVSLYWYRQALGQGPEFLTYFNYEAQQDKSGLPNDRFSAERPEGSISTLTIQRTEQRDSAMYRCASSLGGSRKAEAFFGQGTRLTVV.

This chain joins TRBV7-9 and TRBJ1-1, with D maybe TRBD1 (5 bases). Germline V gives CDR1 SEHNR, CDR2 FQNEAQ (reference sequence). The V end was cut by 5 bases, the J end by 1 base, with 14 bases between. The CDR3 runs to 15 residues. CDR3 in amino acids: CASSTPGTENTEAFF. For the CDR3, the DNA is TGTGCCAGCAGCACCCCCGGGACGGAGAACACTGAAGCTTTCTTT.

V usage is TRBV27 and J usage is TRBJ1-2; a possible D gene is TRBD1 (6 bases). Trimming cost V 0 bases and J 8 bases, with 28 bases left between them. The CDR3 extends over 19 amino acids. The V gene's germline CDR1 is MNHEY and CDR2 SMNVEV (reference sequence). CDR3 sequence reads: CASSLSMGDNDGLSTGYTF. In DNA form, the CDR3 reads TGTGCCAGCAGTTTATCGATGGGGGACAACGATGGGCTCAGTACGGGCTACACCTTC.

The chain uses TRBV6-1 and TRBJ1-5, with D tentatively TRBD1 (5 bases). This CDR3 spans 13 amino acids. V was trimmed by 9 bases and J by 2 bases, leaving 11 bases between them. Germline-derived CDR1 and CDR2 are MNHNS and SASEGT. In DNA, the CDR3 is TGTGCCAGTCAGGGAGCTGGCAATCAGCCCCAGCATTTT. Its translation: CASQGAGNQPQHF.

This clonotype came up many times. The V and J genes are TRBV12-3 or TRBV12-4 and TRBJ2-2; D not resolved. The V end was cut by 3 bases, the J end by 1 base, with 9 bases between. This CDR3 spans 15 amino acids. CDR3 amino acids: CASSFSTQNTGELFF. CDR3 DNA: TGTGCCAGCAGTTTTTCCACACAGAACACCGGGGAGCTGTTTTTT.

This chain connects TRBV20-1 to TRBJ2-2; D is possibly TRBD1 (6 bases). Trimming shortened V by 4 bases and J by 6 bases, and 21 bases separated the two germline ends. The CDR3 sequence is 16 residues long. Germline lookup yields CDR1 DFQATT and CDR2 SNEGSKA (reference sequence). The DNA of the CDR3 is TGCAGTGCTACGCCAAGGTCAGGGGATATCGCCGGGGAGCTGTTTTTT. Protein product: CSATPRSGDIAGELFF.

This clonotype has at least ten counts. The chain uses TRBV7-9 and TRBJ1-2; TRBD1 matches 8 bases. J lost 4 bases, V lost 0 bases, and 13 bases had no gene match. The CDR3 is made up of 18 amino acids. Germline V gene sequence: CDR1 SEHNR, CDR2 FQNEAQ (reference sequence). CDR3 loop: CASSLAGQGTPLIYGYTF. CDR3 coding DNA: TGTGCCAGCAGCTTAGCAGGACAGGGAACCCCTCTCATCTATGGCTACACCTTC.

J is TRBJ2-5 and V is TRBV6-2 or TRBV6-3, with a tentative D call TRBD2 (6 bases). Germline V lookup: CDR1 MNHEY, CDR2 SVGEGT. The V gene lost 0 bases and the J gene lost 5 bases, with 16 bases spanning the gap. The CDR3 is 16 amino acids. Here the CDR3 reads CASSYSAGLGGETQYF. CDR3 bases: TGTGCCAGCAGTTACTCGGCAGGGTTAGGAGGGGAGACCCAGTACTTC.

This clonotype was observed a single time. The rearrangement joins TRBV27 to TRBJ2-7; the D is unclear. CDR1 is MNHEY, CDR2 SMNVEV, per germline (reference sequence). With 10 bases removed from V and 1 base from J, the gap between germline ends came to 20 bases. The length of the CDR3 is 15 residues. The CDR3 DNA follows: TGTGCCACCTCTCCGACTTCTTATATTTCCTACGAGCAGTACTTC. It yields the protein CATSPTSYISYEQYF.

This chain connects TRBV10-3 to TRBJ2-7, with D perhaps matching TRBD1 (5 bases). With 7 bases removed from V and 0 bases from J, the gap between germline ends came to 10 bases. CDR3 size: 13 residues. CDR1 ENHRY and CDR2 SYGVKD come from the germline V gene. CDR3 nucleotide sequence: TGTGCCATCATGACAGAGAGCTCCTACGAGCAGTACTTC. Amino acids: CAIMTESSYEQYF.

CDR3 in amino acids: CASIDRDSLSYEQYF. CDR3 coding DNA: TGTGCCAGCATTGACCGGGACAGTCTTTCCTACGAGCAGTACTTC. This rearrangement joins TRBV6-2 or TRBV6-3 to TRBJ2-7; 7 bases are shared with TRBD1. The CDR3 consists of 15 residues. Looked up from germline, CDR1 is MNHEY and CDR2 is SVGEGT. Unmatched junction bases numbered 10, after V lost 7 bases and J lost 1 base.